This T cell receptor (beta chain) appears in the sequencing data of a study of shared clonotypes between healthy human individuals. Background on the study: With ages of 18 to 49, the donors were two women and a few men. General observations from the study: Sharing of clonotypes among donors was expected to vary with sequencing depth.

Points on this clone: Its antigen remains unknown.

Sequencing used immunoSEQ multiplex PCR; TCRdb keeps in-frame clones, though not all of them. The data show approximately 2.5 million clones, roughly 92% seen once. Germline V gene lookup returns CDR1 SGDLS and CDR2 YYNGEE. V shed 2 bases and J 4 bases; nucleotides not matched to a gene: 5. The CDR3 has 15 residues. This receptor was obtained from a young man in good health. Material: naive CD4+ T cells sorted from blood. The subset was: CD45RA+ positively selected. The gene calls are TRBV9 and TRBJ2-3; 9 positions match TRBD1. The CDR3, as DNA: TGTGCCAGCAGCGTCTATGACAGGGGGGCAGATACGCAGTATTTT. Translating gives CASSVYDRGADTQYF.